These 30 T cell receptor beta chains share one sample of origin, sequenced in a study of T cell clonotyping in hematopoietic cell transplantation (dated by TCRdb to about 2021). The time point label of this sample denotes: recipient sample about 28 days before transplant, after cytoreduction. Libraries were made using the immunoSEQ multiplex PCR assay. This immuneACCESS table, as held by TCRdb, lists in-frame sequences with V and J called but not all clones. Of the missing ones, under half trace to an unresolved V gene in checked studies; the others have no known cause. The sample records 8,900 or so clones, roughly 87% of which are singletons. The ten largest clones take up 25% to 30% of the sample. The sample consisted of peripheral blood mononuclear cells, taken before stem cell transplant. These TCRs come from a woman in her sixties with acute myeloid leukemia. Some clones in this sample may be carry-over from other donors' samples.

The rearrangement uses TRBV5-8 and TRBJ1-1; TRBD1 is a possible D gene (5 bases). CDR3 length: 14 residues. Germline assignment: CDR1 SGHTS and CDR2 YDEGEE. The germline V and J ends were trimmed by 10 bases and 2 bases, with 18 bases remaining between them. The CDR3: CAPRVRDFNTEAFF. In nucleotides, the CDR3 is TGTGCCCCCAGAGTCAGGGACTTCAACACTGAAGCTTTCTTT.

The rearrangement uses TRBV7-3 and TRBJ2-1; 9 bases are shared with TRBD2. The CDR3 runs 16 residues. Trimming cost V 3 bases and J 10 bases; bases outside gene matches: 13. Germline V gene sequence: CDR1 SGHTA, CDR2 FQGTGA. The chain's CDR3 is CASSLQAGGGDPEQFF. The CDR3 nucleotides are TGTGCCAGCAGCTTGCAAGCGGGAGGAGGGGACCCCGAGCAGTTCTTC.

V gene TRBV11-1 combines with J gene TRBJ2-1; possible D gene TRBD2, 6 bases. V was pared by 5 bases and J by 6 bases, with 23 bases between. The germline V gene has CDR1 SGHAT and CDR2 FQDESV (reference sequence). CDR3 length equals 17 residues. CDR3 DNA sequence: TGTGCCAGCAGCCACGGGGGATGGGGTAGCGGAAGCAATGAGCAGTTCTTC. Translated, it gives CASSHGGWGSGSNEQFF.

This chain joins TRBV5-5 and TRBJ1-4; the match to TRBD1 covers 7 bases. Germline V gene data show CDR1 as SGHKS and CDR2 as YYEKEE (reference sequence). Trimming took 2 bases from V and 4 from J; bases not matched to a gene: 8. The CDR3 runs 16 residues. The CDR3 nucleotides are TGTGCCAGCAGCTTAAAGGCGGGACAGAATAATGAAAAACTGTTTTTT. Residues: CASSLKAGQNNEKLFF.

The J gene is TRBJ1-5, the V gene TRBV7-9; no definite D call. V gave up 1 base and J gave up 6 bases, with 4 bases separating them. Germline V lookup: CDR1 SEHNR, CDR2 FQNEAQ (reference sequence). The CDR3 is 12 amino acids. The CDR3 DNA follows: TGTGCCAGCAGCTTAGAGGGTCAGCCCCAGCATTTT. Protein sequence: CASSLEGQPQHF. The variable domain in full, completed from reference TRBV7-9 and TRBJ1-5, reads DTGVSQNPRHKITKRGQNVTFRCDPISEHNRLYWYRQTLGQGPEFLTYFQNEAQLEKSRLLSDRFSAERPKGSFSTLEIQRTEQGDSAMYLCASSLEGQPQHFGDGTRLSIL.

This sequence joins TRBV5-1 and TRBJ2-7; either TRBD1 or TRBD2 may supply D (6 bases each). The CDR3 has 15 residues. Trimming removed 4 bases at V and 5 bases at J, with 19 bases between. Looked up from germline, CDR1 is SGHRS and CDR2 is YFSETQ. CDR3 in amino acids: CASSPQGGPTHEQYF. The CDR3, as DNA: TGCGCCAGCAGCCCACAGGGAGGACCTACCCACGAGCAGTACTTC.

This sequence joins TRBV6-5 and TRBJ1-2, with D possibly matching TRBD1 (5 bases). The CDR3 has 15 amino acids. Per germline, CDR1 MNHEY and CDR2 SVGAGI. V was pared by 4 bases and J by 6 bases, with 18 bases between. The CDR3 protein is CASSSLPLRGHGYTF. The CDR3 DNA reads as TGTGCCAGCAGTTCCCTTCCGTTAAGGGGCCATGGCTACACCTTC.

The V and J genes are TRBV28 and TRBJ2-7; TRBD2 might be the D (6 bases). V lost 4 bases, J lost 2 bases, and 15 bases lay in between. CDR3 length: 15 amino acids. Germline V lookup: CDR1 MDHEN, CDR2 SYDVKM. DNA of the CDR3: TGTGCCAGCAGTTCTAGGCGAGGGGAGGCCTACGAGCAGTACTTC. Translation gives CASSSRRGEAYEQYF.

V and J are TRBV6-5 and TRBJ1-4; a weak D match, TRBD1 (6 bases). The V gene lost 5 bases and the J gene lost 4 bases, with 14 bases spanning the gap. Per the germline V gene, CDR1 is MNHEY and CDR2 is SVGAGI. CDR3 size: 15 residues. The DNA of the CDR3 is TGTGCCAGCAGTGCCGCAGGGGCCCTTAATGAAAAACTGTTTTTT. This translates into CASSAAGALNEKLFF.

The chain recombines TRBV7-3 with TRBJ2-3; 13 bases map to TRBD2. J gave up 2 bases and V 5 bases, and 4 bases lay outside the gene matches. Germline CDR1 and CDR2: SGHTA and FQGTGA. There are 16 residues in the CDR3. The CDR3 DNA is TGTGCCAGCAGCCCGGGACTAGCGGGGCACACAGATACGCAGTATTTT. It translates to CASSPGLAGHTDTQYF.

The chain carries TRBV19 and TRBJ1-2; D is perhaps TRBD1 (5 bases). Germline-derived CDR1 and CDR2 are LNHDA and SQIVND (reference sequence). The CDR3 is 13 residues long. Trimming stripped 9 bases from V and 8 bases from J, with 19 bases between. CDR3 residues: CASGPKGFRGYTF. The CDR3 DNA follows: TGTGCCAGCGGTCCGAAGGGGTTTCGAGGCTACACCTTC.

DNA of the CDR3: TGTGCCAGCAGTTTAGATTTCGGCAGGAGCCAAGAGACCCAGTACTTC. Its protein product is CASSLDFGRSQETQYF. The chain recombines TRBV27 with TRBJ2-5; D remains ambiguous. The CDR3 runs to 16 residues. Trimming pared 2 bases from V and 1 base from J, leaving 14 bases between. Germline CDR1 MNHEY, CDR2 SMNVEV (reference sequence).

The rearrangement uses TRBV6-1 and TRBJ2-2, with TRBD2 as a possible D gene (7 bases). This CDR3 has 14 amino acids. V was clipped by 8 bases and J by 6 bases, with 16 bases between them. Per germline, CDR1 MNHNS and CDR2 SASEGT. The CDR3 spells CASGGAADAGELFF. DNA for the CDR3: TGTGCCAGCGGGGGGGCCGCAGACGCCGGGGAGCTGTTTTTT.

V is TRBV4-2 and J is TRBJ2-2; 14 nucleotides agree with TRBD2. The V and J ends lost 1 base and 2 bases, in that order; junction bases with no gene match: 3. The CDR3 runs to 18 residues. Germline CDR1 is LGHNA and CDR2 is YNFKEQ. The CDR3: CASSQVTSGRANTGELFF. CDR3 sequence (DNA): TGTGCCAGCAGCCAAGTGACTAGCGGGAGGGCCAACACCGGGGAGCTGTTTTTT.

The CDR3 bases are TGTGCCAGCGGTGTTGGCTATGGCTACACCTTC. Protein product: CASGVGYGYTF. The rearrangement joins TRBV27 to TRBJ1-2; D gene ambiguous. CDR3 length: 11 residues. The germline gives CDR1 MNHEY, CDR2 SMNVEV (reference sequence). V dropped 8 bases and J dropped 4 bases, with 8 bases sitting between them.

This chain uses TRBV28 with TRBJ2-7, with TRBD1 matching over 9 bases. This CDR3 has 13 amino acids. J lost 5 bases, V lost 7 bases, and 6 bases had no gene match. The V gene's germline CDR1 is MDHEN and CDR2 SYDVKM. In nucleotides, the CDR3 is TGTGCCAGCACCTCGGGACAGGGTGACGAGCAGTACTTC. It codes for CASTSGQGDEQYF.

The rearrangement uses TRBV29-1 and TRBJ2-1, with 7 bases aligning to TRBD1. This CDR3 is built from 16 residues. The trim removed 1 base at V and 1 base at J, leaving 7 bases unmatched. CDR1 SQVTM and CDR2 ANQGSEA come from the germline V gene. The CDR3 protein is CSVEGVRDRSYNEQFF. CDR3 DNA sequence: TGCAGCGTTGAAGGCGTCCGGGACAGATCCTACAATGAGCAGTTCTTC.

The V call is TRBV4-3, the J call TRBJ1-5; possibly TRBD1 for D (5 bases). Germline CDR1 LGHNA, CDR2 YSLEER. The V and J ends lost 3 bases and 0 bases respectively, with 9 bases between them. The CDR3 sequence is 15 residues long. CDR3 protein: CASSHRVNSNQPQHF. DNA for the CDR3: TGCGCCAGCAGCCACAGGGTTAATAGCAATCAGCCCCAGCATTTT.

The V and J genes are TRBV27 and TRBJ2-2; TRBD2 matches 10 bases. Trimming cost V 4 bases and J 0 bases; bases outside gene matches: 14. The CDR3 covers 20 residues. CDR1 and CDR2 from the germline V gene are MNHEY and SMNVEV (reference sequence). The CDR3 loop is CASSSSGRAATGTNTGELFF. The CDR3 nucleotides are TGTGCCAGCAGTTCCAGCGGGAGGGCCGCTACCGGAACGAACACCGGGGAGCTGTTTTTT.

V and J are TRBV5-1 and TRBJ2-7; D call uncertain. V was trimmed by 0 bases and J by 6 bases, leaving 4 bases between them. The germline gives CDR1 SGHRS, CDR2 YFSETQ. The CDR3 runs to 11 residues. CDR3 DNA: TGCGCCAGCAGCTTGGAGTCCGAGCAGTACTTC. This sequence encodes CASSLESEQYF.

The CDR3 nucleotides read TGTGCCAGCAGCCAACCTAGCGGGAGGGGAACCGGGGAGCTGTTTTTT. The encoded protein is CASSQPSGRGTGELFF. The chain is built from TRBV14 and TRBJ2-2; 12 nucleotides line up with TRBD2. V lost 2 bases, J lost 5 bases, and 3 bases stayed unmatched. Germline loops: CDR1 SGHDN, CDR2 FVKESK. The CDR3 sequence is 16 residues long.

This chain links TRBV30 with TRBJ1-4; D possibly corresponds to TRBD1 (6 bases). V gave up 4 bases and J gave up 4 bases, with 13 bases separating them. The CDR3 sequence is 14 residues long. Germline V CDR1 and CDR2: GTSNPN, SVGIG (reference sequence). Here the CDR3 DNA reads TGTGCCTGGACCCACCAGGGGAATAATGAAAAACTGTTTTTT. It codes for CAWTHQGNNEKLFF.

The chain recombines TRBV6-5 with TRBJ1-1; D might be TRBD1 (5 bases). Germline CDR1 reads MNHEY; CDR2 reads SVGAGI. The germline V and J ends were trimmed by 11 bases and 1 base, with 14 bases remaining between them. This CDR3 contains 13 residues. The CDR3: CACSWGRNTEAFF. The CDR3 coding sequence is TGTGCCTGCTCCTGGGGCAGGAACACTGAAGCTTTCTTT.

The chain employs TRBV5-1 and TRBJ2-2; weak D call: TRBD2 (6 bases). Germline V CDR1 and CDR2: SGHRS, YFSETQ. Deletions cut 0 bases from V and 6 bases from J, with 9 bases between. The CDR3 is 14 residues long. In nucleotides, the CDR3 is TGCGCCAGCAGCTTGGTGGGGGGAGCCGGGGAGCTGTTTTTT. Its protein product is CASSLVGGAGELFF.

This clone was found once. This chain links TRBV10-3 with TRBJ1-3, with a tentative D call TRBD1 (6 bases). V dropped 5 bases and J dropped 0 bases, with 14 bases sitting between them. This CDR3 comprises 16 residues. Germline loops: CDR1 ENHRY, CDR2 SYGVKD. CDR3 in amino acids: CAISPFGGGSGNTIYF. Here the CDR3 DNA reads TGTGCCATCAGTCCTTTTGGGGGCGGCTCTGGAAACACCATATATTTT.

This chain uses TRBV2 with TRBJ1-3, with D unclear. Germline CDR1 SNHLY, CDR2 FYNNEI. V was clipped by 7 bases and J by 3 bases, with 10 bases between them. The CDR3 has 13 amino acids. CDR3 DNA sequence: TGTGCCAGCATGGCGGACGTTGGAAACACCATATATTTT. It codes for CASMADVGNTIYF.

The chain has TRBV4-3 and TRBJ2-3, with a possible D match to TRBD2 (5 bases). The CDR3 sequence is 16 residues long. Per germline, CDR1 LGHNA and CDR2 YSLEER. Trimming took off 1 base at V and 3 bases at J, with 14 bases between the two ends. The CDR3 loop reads CASSQVFGVRTDTQYF. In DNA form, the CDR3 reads TGCGCCAGCAGCCAAGTTTTCGGGGTTCGGACAGATACGCAGTATTTT.

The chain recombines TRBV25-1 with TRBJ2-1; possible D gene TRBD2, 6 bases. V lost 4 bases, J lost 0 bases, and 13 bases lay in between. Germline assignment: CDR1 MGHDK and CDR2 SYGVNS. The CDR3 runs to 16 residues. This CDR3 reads CASSADAGSSYNEQFF. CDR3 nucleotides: TGTGCCAGCAGTGCCGACGCGGGGAGCTCCTACAATGAGCAGTTCTTC.

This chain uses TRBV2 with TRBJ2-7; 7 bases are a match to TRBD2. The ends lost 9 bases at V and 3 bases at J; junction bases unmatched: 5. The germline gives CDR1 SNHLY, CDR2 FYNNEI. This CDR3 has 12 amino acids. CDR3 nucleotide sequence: TGTGCCAGAGGCCGGGACTACTACGAGCAGTACTTC. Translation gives CARGRDYYEQYF.

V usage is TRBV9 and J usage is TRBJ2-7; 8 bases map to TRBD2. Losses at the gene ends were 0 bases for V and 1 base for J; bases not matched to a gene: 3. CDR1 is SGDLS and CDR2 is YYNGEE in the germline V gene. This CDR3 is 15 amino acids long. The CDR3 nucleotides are TGTGCCAGCAGCGTAGCAGCGGGAGAATCCTACGAGCAGTACTTC. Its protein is CASSVAAGESYEQYF.